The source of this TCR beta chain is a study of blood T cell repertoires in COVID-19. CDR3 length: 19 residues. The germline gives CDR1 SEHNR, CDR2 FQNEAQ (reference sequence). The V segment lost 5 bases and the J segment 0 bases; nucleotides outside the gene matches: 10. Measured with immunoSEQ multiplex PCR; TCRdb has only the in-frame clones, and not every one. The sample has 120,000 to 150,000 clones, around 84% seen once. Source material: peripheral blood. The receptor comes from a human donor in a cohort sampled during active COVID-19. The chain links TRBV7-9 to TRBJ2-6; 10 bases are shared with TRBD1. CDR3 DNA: TGTGCCAGCAGCGATCAGTCCGGGACAGGGGTCTCTGGGGCCAACGTCCTGACTTTC. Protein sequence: CASSDQSGTGVSGANVLTF.